This T cell receptor beta chain was documented in a study of T cells in Graves' hyperthyroidism and ophthalmopathy (dated by TCRdb to the late 2010s). About the study as a whole: Peripheral blood was collected at initial diagnosis, before any treatment. To identify TCR V-J signatures that set the groups apart, the researchers used a discovery cohort of 90 to 100 patients, made up of roughly 40 with Graves' ophthalmopathy and some 56 with stable Graves' hyperthyroidism. Prospective prediction of ophthalmopathy was tested in an independent validation cohort of 18 to 20 hyperthyroidism patients and some 17 patients who later progressed to ophthalmopathy. The roughly 91 discovery patients were randomly divided into training and test sets at a 7:3 ratio. The study also compared thyroid tissue and blood T-cell repertoires from a handful of Graves' hyperthyroidism patients. After sampling, hyperthyroidism patients received methimazole starting at 30 mg daily, and ophthalmopathy patients received high-dose intravenous methylprednisolone. According to the paper, TCR Vbeta CDR3 sequencing was carried out on 135 peripheral blood samples, which came from under 50 ophthalmopathy, around 74 hyperthyroidism and around 17 progressor patients.

Stable Graves' hyperthyroidism was defined as no progression to ophthalmopathy during 18 months of follow-up. The hyperthyroidism patients were between 18 and 65 years old and newly diagnosed, with a disease duration of less than 2 months. Patients with uncontrolled infections, other autoimmune diseases, pregnancy or lactation were excluded. Clinical symptoms, serum thyroxine and TRAb, thyroid ultrasound, and orbital computed tomography formed the basis for the diagnoses. PBMCs were separated from roughly 10 ml of fresh peripheral blood using Ficoll-Paque density gradient centrifugation. Total RNA was extracted using Trizol reagent, and RNA quality was assessed on an Agilent 2100 Bioanalyzer. Beyond this particular receptor, the publication reports: In validation, the model predicted progression to ophthalmopathy a median of about 6 months before onset, with over 55% sensitivity and just under 75% specificity. Ophthalmopathy was separated from stable hyperthyroidism by a 13 V-J signature model, with about 88% sensitivity and roughly 84% specificity obtained in cross-validation and 80%/75% obtained in testing. Most expanded thyroid clonotypes (frequency above 0.001) were also detected in blood, a finding suggesting that blood repertoires may reflect thyroid immune responses. Sample size was not statistically predetermined, and investigators were not blinded to group allocation.

V trim: 3 bases; J trim: 6 bases; unmatched bases: 4. The CDR3 starts with the cysteine, ends with the phenylalanine, and has 13 residues. The read is trimmed to its CDR3 DNA, 39 bases read in frame from base 1. CDR1 and CDR2 were assigned from the germline V gene (reference sequence) as DFQATT and SNEGSKA. The table lists this clonotype with many counts. Its recognized antigen is unknown. Base qualities were left out, and no much larger clone turns up one base away. TCR beta CDR3 regions were amplified from RNA transcripts. The first round of RT-PCR for the TCR CDR3 was performed with the HTBI primer set and the Qiagen OneStep RT-PCR kit. Libraries were constructed in a second round of multiplex PCR, after which size selection and purification were carried out. Paired-end sequencing of the libraries was performed with 100 bp reads on an Illumina HiSeq2000. The published analysis was carried out like this. SOAPnuke was used to process the raw data, removing reads that contained adapters or uncalled bases, had a mean Phred below 15, or lacked an exact match to the constant primer or identifier. COPE v1.2.5 was used to merge the high-quality paired reads, and each unique nucleotide sequence was defined as a clonotype. Clonotypes were aligned to IMGT TRBV, TRBD and TRBJ reference segments using MiTCR v1.1. Analysis was restricted to V-J combinations with a frequency above 0.0001, which covered about 99% of repertoires. A TCS score was defined as the ratio of F50 (clonal expansion) to E x V (chaos), with BLOSUM62-based TCRdist applied between CDR3 peptides within each V-J. Welch's t-statistics and random forest reduced roughly 540 V-J features to under 15, which were used in a naive Bayes classifier (R e1071). TCRdb cleaned the public reads at Q25 with fastp, built clones with MiXCR and kept in-frame beta chains. Rows merge per CDR3 protein into single entries with the most common DNA and genes. In this record, the V and J calls reflect TCRdb's handling and not the investigators' own analysis. Counted in this sample were roughly 300,000 distinct CDR3 sequences; around a fifth of them appeared once. Together, the top ten hold over 45% of the sample.

Specimen: blood. This TCR derives from a woman between 50 and 59 years old with Graves' hyperthyroidism. Rearrangement joined TRBV20-1 to TRBJ1-5; TRBD1 matches 8 bases in the middle. The CDR3 region has the sequence CSASGDRGQPQHF. In nucleotide form, the sequence is TGCAGTGCTAGTGGAGACAGGGGTCAGCCCCAGCATTTT.